This T cell receptor (beta chain) was recovered during a study of T-cell reconstitution after alpha-beta-depleted transplantation in children. This clonotype has ten or more counts. This CDR3 is built from 15 residues. Germline V gives CDR1 DFQATT, CDR2 SNEGSKA (reference sequence). V shed 2 bases, J shed 5 bases, and the junction held 8 bases outside the gene matches. The TCRbeta library incorporated unique molecular identifiers. TCRdb reprocessed the PCR reads via MiXCR and lists one record per CDR3 protein. The top ten clones hold around 13% of a sample with roughly 180,000 distinct CDR3 sequences, approximately 10% of them seen once.

The sequencing here drew on PBMCs, taken before TCRalphabeta/CD19-depleted stem cell transplant. The chain combines TRBV20-1 with TRBJ1-4, with 7 nucleotides matching TRBD1. This TCR came from a boy aged 2 to 10 with acute myeloid leukemia, due to receive a stem cell transplant. This CDR3 reads CSARSISRGNEKLFF. The CDR3 DNA sequence: TGCAGTGCTAGAAGCATCAGCAGGGGGAATGAAAAACTGTTTTTT.